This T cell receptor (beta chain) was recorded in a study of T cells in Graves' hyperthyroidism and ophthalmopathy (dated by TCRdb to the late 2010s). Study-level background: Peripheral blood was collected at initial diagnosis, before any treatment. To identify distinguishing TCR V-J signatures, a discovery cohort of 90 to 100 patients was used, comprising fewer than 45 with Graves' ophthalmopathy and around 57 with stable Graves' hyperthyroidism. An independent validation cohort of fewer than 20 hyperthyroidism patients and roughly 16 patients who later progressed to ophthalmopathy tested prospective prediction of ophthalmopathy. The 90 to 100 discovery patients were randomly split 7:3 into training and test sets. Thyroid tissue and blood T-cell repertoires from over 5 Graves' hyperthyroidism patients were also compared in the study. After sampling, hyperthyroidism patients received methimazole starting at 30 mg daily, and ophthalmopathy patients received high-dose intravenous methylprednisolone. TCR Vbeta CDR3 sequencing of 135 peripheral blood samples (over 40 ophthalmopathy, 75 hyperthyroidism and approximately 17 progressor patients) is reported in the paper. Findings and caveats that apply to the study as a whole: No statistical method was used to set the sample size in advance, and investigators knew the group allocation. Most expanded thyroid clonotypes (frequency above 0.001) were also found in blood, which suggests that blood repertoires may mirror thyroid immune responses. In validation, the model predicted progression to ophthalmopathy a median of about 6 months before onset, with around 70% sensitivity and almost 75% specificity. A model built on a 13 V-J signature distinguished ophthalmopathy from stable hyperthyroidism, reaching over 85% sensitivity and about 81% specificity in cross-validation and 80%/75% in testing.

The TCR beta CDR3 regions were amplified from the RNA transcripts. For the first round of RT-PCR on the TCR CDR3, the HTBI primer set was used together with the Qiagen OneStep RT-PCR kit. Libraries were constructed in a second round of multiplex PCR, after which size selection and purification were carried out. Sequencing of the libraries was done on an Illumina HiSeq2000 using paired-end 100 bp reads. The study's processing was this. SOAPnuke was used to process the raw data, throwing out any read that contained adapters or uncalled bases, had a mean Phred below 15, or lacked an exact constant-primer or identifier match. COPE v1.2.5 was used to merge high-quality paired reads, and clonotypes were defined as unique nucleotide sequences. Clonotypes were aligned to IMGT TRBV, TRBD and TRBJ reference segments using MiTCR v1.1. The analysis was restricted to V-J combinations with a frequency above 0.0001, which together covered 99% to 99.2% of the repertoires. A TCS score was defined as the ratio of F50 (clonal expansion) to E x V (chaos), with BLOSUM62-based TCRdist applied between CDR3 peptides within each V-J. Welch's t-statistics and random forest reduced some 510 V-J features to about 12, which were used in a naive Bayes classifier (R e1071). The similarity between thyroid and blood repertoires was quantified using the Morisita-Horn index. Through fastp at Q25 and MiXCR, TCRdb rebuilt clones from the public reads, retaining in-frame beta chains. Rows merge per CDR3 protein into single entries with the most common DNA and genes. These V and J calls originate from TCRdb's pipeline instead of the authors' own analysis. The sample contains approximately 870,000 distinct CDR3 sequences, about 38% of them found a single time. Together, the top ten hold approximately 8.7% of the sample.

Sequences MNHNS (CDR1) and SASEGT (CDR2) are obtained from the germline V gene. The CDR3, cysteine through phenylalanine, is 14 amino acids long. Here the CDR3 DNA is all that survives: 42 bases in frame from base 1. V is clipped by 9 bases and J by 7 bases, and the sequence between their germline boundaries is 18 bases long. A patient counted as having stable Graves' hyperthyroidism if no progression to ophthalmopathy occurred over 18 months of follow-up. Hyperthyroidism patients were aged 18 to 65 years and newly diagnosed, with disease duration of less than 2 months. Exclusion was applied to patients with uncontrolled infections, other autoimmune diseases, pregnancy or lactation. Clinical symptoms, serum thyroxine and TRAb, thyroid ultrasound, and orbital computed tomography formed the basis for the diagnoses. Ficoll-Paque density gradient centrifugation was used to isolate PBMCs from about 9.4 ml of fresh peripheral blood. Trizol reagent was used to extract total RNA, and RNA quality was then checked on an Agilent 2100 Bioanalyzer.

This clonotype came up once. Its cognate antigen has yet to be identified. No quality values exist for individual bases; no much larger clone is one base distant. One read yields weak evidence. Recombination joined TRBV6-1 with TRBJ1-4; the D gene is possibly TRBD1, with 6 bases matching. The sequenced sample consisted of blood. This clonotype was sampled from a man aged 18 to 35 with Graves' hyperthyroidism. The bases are TGTGCCAGTGACCTGGGGGGCAGAGTTGAAAAACTGTTTTTT. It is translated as CASDLGGRVEKLFF.